Listed below are T cell receptor beta chains from one sample, sequenced in a study of shared clonotypes between healthy human individuals. TCRdb's table, derived via immunoSEQ multiplex PCR, lists solely in-frame clones and lacks some. This sample has roughly 330,000 clones; around 67% occur once, and the top ten carry approximately 10%. Sequencing used memory CD4+ T cells sorted from blood. These receptors originate from a man in his thirties or forties in good health. CDR3s include the opening cysteine and the closing phenylalanine or tryptophan. D genes are given only for firm matches. Only part of the rows carry a size: once, few, many, or a class if the clone is expanded.

D gene	V gene	clone size	J gene	CDR3 length	CDR3 protein	CDR3 DNA
-	TRBV7-2	few	TRBJ1-2	15	CASSLSSAPGYGYTF	TGTGCCAGCAGCTTAAGCTCGGCGCCCGGGTATGGCTACACCTTC
TRBD2	TRBV4-3	-	TRBJ2-1	16	CASSRGLAGSYNEQFF	TGCGCCAGCAGCCGGGGACTAGCGGGATCCTACAATGAGCAGTTCTTC
-	TRBV2	few	TRBJ2-1	13	CASLSGGYNEQFF	TGTGCCAGCCTGAGTGGCGGGTACAATGAGCAGTTCTTC
TRBD1	TRBV6-5	-	TRBJ1-4	15	CASSYRAGGGGKLFF	TGTGCCAGCAGTTATCGTGCAGGGGGAGGTGGAAAACTGTTTTTT
-	TRBV6-1	once	TRBJ1-5	15	CASSGGSWGNQPQHF	TGTGCCAGCAGTGGAGGGAGTTGGGGCAATCAGCCCCAGCATTTT
-	TRBV6-5	-	TRBJ2-3	13	CASSASGTDTQYF	TGTGCCAGCAGCGCCTCGGGCACAGATACGCAGTATTTT
-	TRBV6-1	few	TRBJ2-1	14	CASSDLGKRDEQFF	TGTGCCAGCAGCGACCTCGGAAAACGGGATGAGCAGTTCTTC
TRBD1	TRBV5-1	once	TRBJ2-7	15	CASSLGDRGGYEQYF	TGCGCCAGCAGCTTGGGGGACAGGGGTGGTTACGAGCAGTACTTC
-	TRBV6-1	-	TRBJ2-2	12	CASSPIGLQLFF	TGTGCCAGCAGTCCCATCGGGCTCCAGCTGTTTTTT
TRBD2	TRBV19	-	TRBJ2-5	16	CASSIDHGRAHETQYF	TGTGCCAGTAGTATAGATCACGGGAGGGCCCACGAGACCCAGTACTTC
TRBD2	TRBV6-1	many	TRBJ2-7	14	CASSLAGGVYEQYF	TGTGCCAGCAGTCTAGCGGGAGGAGTTTACGAGCAGTACTTC
TRBD1	TRBV2	-	TRBJ1-1	15	CASTHPRTGGTEAFF	TGTGCCAGCACCCACCCCCGGACAGGGGGCACTGAAGCTTTCTTT
-	TRBV29-1	-	TRBJ1-4	13	CSVEDGTNEKLFF	TGCAGCGTTGAAGATGGCACTAATGAAAAACTGTTTTTT
-	TRBV5-1	-	TRBJ1-3	15	CASSLDSSPGNTIYF	TGCGCCAGCAGCTTGGATAGCAGTCCTGGAAACACCATATATTTT
-	TRBV27	-	TRBJ2-7	16	CASRARQDLTLYEQYF	TGTGCCAGCAGGGCCAGACAGGATCTGACCCTTTACGAGCAGTACTTC
TRBD1	TRBV5-1	-	TRBJ2-5	15	CASSPGTGSLETQYF	TGCGCCAGCAGCCCCGGGACAGGGTCATTGGAGACCCAGTACTTC
-	TRBV7-2	-	TRBJ2-3	13	CASSVVSTDTQYF	TGTGCCAGCAGCGTCGTCAGCACAGATACGCAGTATTTT
TRBD2	TRBV6-1	-	TRBJ2-1	14	CAGRTSGSYNEQFF	TGTGCCGGAAGGACTAGCGGATCCTACAATGAGCAGTTCTTC
-	TRBV25-1	-	TRBJ2-1	16	CASSEILGVNYNEQFF	TGTGCCAGCAGTGAAATCTTAGGGGTAAACTACAATGAGCAGTTCTTC
-	TRBV9	-	TRBJ2-2	12	CASRTPGGELFF	TGTGCCAGCAGAACCCCAGGAGGGGAGCTGTTTTTT
TRBD1	TRBV29-1	-	TRBJ1-4	13	CSGTTGAPEKLFF	TGCAGCGGAACGACAGGGGCCCCGGAAAAACTGTTTTTT
TRBD1	TRBV6-6	-	TRBJ1-1	16	CASSLGTGNMNTEAFF	TGTGCCAGCAGCCTAGGGACAGGGAATATGAACACTGAAGCTTTCTTT
-	TRBV28	-	TRBJ2-4	15	CASSLGGPAKNIQYF	TGTGCCAGCAGTTTAGGTGGCCCGGCCAAAAACATTCAGTACTTC
-	TRBV5-6	-	TRBJ2-7	15	CASSHTRDGIYEQYF	TGTGCCAGCAGTCATACAAGGGACGGGATTTACGAGCAGTACTTC
-	TRBV6-1	few	TRBJ1-1	12	CASSEPIGWAFF	TGTGCCAGCAGTGAACCGATCGGGTGGGCTTTCTTT
TRBD2	TRBV2	-	TRBJ2-7	15	CASGGASGITYEQYF	TGTGCCAGCGGAGGGGCTAGCGGAATAACCTACGAGCAGTACTTC
-	TRBV11-2	-	TRBJ2-3	12	CASSLGPDTQYF	TGTGCCAGCAGCTTAGGCCCGGATACGCAGTATTTT
-	TRBV7-9	few	TRBJ2-5	15	CASSLGVGEWETQYF	TGTGCCAGCAGCTTAGGTGTAGGAGAGTGGGAGACCCAGTACTTC
TRBD2	TRBV10-2	many	TRBJ2-3	17	CASHTTVGEGSTDTQYF	TGCGCCAGCCATACGACGGTAGGGGAGGGGAGCACAGATACGCAGTATTTT
TRBD1	TRBV19	-	TRBJ1-5	15	CASRDRRGLNQPQHF	TGTGCCAGTAGGGACAGGAGAGGGCTAAATCAGCCCCAGCATTTT
TRBD1	TRBV27	once	TRBJ2-2	16	CASSLSRGQSTWELFF	TGTGCCAGCAGTTTATCGAGGGGGCAAAGCACCTGGGAGCTGTTTTTT
-	TRBV5-4	-	TRBJ1-1	14	CASRYRSEMTEAFF	TGTGCCAGCAGATACAGATCTGAAATGACTGAAGCTTTCTTT
TRBD2	TRBV4-2	-	TRBJ2-7	15	CASSQDEAGGYEQYF	TGTGCCAGCAGCCAAGATGAAGCGGGAGGTTACGAGCAGTACTTC
-	TRBV5-4	-	TRBJ2-3	16	CASSLGGAASTDTQYF	TGTGCCAGCAGCTTGGGAGGGGCAGCTAGCACAGATACGCAGTATTTT
-	TRBV5-4	-	TRBJ2-4	14	CASSLGGSKNIQYF	TGTGCCAGCAGCTTAGGGGGATCCAAAAACATTCAGTACTTC
TRBD2	TRBV5-4	-	TRBJ2-7	16	CASSLAPAGGPHEQYF	TGTGCCAGCAGCTTGGCGCCAGCGGGAGGGCCCCACGAGCAGTACTTC
-	TRBV5-1	-	TRBJ2-3	13	CASSLTWADTQYF	TGCGCCAGCAGCTTGACGTGGGCAGATACGCAGTATTTT
TRBD2	TRBV6-1	-	TRBJ2-1	16	CASREILAGESNEQFF	TGTGCCAGCAGGGAAATCCTAGCGGGAGAAAGTAATGAGCAGTTCTTC
-	TRBV7-8	-	TRBJ1-1	16	CASSLGLTKVLTEAFF	TGTGCCAGCAGCTTAGGTCTCACAAAAGTCTTGACTGAAGCTTTCTTT
TRBD1	TRBV7-6	-	TRBJ2-1	15	CASSLFGTGYNEQFF	TGTGCCAGCAGCTTATTCGGGACAGGCTACAATGAGCAGTTCTTC
-	TRBV7-2	once	TRBJ1-2	16	CASSRGRGGTNYGYTF	TGTGCCAGCAGCCGCGGTCGTGGGGGAACTAACTATGGCTACACCTTC
TRBD1	TRBV5-1	-	TRBJ2-1	16	CASSSTATTGSHEQFF	TGCGCCAGCAGCTCAACCGCAACGACAGGGAGTCATGAGCAGTTCTTC
-	TRBV5-4	-	TRBJ2-7	13	CASSLDKSYEQYF	TGTGCCAGCAGCCTGGACAAATCCTACGAGCAGTACTTC
-	TRBV5-4	-	TRBJ2-5	13	CASSQDSLETQYF	TGTGCCAGCAGCCAGGACAGTTTAGAGACCCAGTACTTC
-	TRBV5-4	-	TRBJ2-1	16	CASSPRGDTPYNEQFF	TGTGCCAGCAGCCCCCGAGGAGACACACCATACAATGAGCAGTTCTTC
TRBD1	TRBV5-6	-	TRBJ1-3	16	CASSSQGQRFGNTIYF	TGTGCCAGCAGCTCTCAGGGACAGCGGTTTGGAAACACCATATATTTT
TRBD2	TRBV5-4	-	TRBJ2-5	16	CASSPRLAQAQETQYF	TGTGCCAGCAGCCCAAGACTAGCCCAGGCGCAAGAGACTCAGTACTTC
TRBD1	TRBV19	-	TRBJ2-1	13	CASGTETYNEQFF	TGTGCCAGCGGGACAGAAACCTACAATGAGCAGTTCTTC
TRBD2	TRBV5-4	-	TRBJ2-3	17	CASSFGTSGRARDTQYF	TGTGCCAGCAGCTTTGGGACTAGCGGGAGGGCCAGGGATACGCAGTATTTT
TRBD2	TRBV5-1	-	TRBJ2-1	14	CASTDGGSYNEQFF	TGCGCCAGCACTGACGGGGGGTCTTACAATGAGCAGTTCTTC
-	TRBV2	-	TRBJ2-3	14	CASRRETSTDTQYF	TGTGCCAGCCGACGGGAGACGAGCACAGATACGCAGTATTTT
TRBD2	TRBV5-4	-	TRBJ2-3	14	CASSSSGMVDTQYF	TGTGCCAGCAGCTCCAGCGGGATGGTAGATACGCAGTATTTT
-	TRBV18	-	TRBJ1-1	16	CASSPLSDRLNTEAFF	TGTGCCAGCTCACCACTCTCCGACAGACTGAACACTGAAGCTTTCTTT
-	TRBV2	-	TRBJ2-5	14	CASSTPTGQETQYF	TGTGCCAGCAGTACCCCGACAGGCCAAGAGACCCAGTACTTC
TRBD1	TRBV18	-	TRBJ2-1	14	CASSPGTGGNEQFF	TGTGCCAGCTCACCAGGGACAGGGGGCAATGAGCAGTTCTTC
-	TRBV6-5	few	TRBJ1-1	14	CASRRQLTHTEAFF	TGTGCCAGCAGGCGACAGCTGACACACACTGAAGCTTTCTTT
-	TRBV10-2	-	TRBJ2-3	14	CASRIRGGTDTQYF	TGCGCCAGCAGAATCAGGGGAGGCACAGATACGCAGTATTTT
-	TRBV5-1	-	TRBJ1-6	13	CASSPTVDSPLHF	TGCGCCAGCAGCCCTACTGTGGATTCACCCCTCCACTTT